This entry lists 6 T cell receptor beta chains sequenced from one sample in a study of T-cell reconstitution after alpha-beta-depleted transplantation in children. The library targeted TCRbeta and was prepared with unique molecular identifiers. In TCRdb, the PCR reads were re-called with MiXCR into one record per CDR3 protein. The sample consists of more than 250,000 distinct CDR3 sequences, more than 8% of them appearing once. The sequencing here drew on PBMCs from the stem cell graft donor, taken from the stem cell graft. These receptors were obtained from a human donor who donated a stem cell graft to a child with SCID.

This chain links TRBV12-3 or TRBV12-4 with TRBJ2-1; the D call may be TRBD1 or TRBD2 (5 bases each). V lost 3 bases, J lost 2 bases, and 11 bases lay in between. The CDR3 covers 15 residues. The CDR3 spells CASSLSRGAYNEQFF. Here the CDR3 DNA reads TGTGCCAGCAGTTTGTCTAGAGGGGCCTACAATGAGCAGTTCTTC.

This clonotype was seen at least ten times. This chain joins TRBV20-1 and TRBJ2-5; TRBD2 aligns across 13 bases. The V segment lost 6 bases and the J segment 5 bases; nucleotides outside the gene matches: 6. The CDR3 extends over 14 amino acids. The germline V gene encodes CDR1 DFQATT and CDR2 SNEGSKA (reference sequence). CDR3: CSAQTSGGWETQYF. CDR3 nucleotides: TGCAGTGCCCAGACTAGCGGGGGGTGGGAGACCCAGTACTTC.

In this sample, this clonotype is medium-sized. The rearrangement links TRBV12-3 or TRBV12-4 to TRBJ2-1; no definite D call. The CDR3 is 16 residues long. V dropped 8 bases and J dropped 0 bases, with 17 bases sitting between them. The DNA for the CDR3 is TGTGCCAGCCGGGTTGGCGGCGATAGCTCCTACAATGAGCAGTTCTTC. Residues: CASRVGGDSSYNEQFF.

Written as DNA, the CDR3 is TGTGCCAGCAGTGAACAGGGATCCTACAATGAGCAGTTCTTC. It translates to CASSEQGSYNEQFF. The rearrangement uses TRBV25-1 and TRBJ2-1; D is possibly TRBD1 (5 bases). V lost 2 bases and J lost 1, with 6 bases in between. Germline CDR1 reads MGHDK; CDR2 reads SYGVNS. The CDR3 has 14 residues.

This chain connects TRBV5-1 to TRBJ1-1; D call uncertain. Trimming took off 0 bases at V and 0 bases at J, with 9 bases between the two ends. Germline loops: CDR1 SGHRS, CDR2 YFSETQ. The CDR3 length is 15 residues. The CDR3 here is CASSLEPEMNTEAFF. CDR3 bases: TGCGCCAGCAGCTTGGAACCGGAGATGAACACTGAAGCTTTCTTT.

This clonotype was counted only a few times. This chain uses TRBV7-2 with TRBJ1-5; D is ambiguous. Germline V gene sequence: CDR1 SGHTA, CDR2 FQGNSA. The ends were cut back, 0 bases at V and 6 bases at J, with 6 bases in the middle. The CDR3 is made up of 13 amino acids. CDR3 residues: CASSLASSQPQHF. The CDR3 region has the DNA TGTGCCAGCAGCTTAGCGAGTAGTCAGCCCCAGCATTTT.